A selection of T cell receptor beta chains follows, all from one sample in a study of T cell responses to AZD1222 COVID-19 vaccine. Clones were sequenced by immunoSEQ multiplex PCR, and TCRdb holds only the in-frame ones, with some missing. The sample records about 100,000 clones, approximately 93% being singletons. Specimen: peripheral blood, collected on day 0 of AZD1222 vaccination. The receptor set was obtained from an adult in good health. Both conserved end residues are part of each CDR3.

>TRBV3-1/TRBV3-2
CASSQGTVKNIQYF
>TRBV30
CAWGDLLTNEKLFF
>TRBV7-9
CASSLTLDTEAFF
>TRBV5-5
CASSLFPGNTEAFF
>TRBV28
CASSLGRRTEAFF
>TRBV18
CASAITGGLRSPLHF
>TRBV2
CASRSTGQSYNEQFF
>TRBV6-5
CASSGQGNIRDTIYF
>TRBV5-1
CASSLISGQRNTEAFF
>TRBV6-6
CASSHPEGPSYEQYF
>TRBV6-6
CASSYSLLDSYNEQFF
>TRBV5-1
CASSWGEIQYF
>TRBV7-9
CASSPDRGSSGNTIYF
>TRBV9
CASSVTPSWTDTQYF
>TRBV10-3
CAISDLVTMNEQFF
>TRBV12-3/TRBV12-4
CASSFTSHNEQFF
>TRBV6-5
CASSYSGTGGNYGYTF
>TRBV9
CASSVAWTTTDTQYF
>TRBV30
CAWSTGLGPYEQYF
>TRBV27
CASRTLLYSPLHF
>TRBV7-9
CASSLTGNQPQHF
>TRBV7-2
CASSSNYGYTF
>TRBV24-1
CATSHEGFGGYTF
>TRBV6-5
CASSQGQQFNEKLFF
>TRBV7-6
CASSLIGNPNEQFF
>TRBV2
CASSVRGAEKLFF
>TRBV19
CASSPRTWEGYGYTF
>TRBV19
CASSIGVGTEAFF
>TRBV29-1
CSVFSGNTGELFF
>TRBV7-2
CASSWNRESEQYF
>TRBV27
CASSIEGQGVYGYTF
>TRBV18
CASSPNSGSSNEQFF
>TRBV28
CASSYVSNQPQHF
>TRBV7-9
CASSLGGSPLHF
>TRBV6-1
CASSEGTGDSGNTIYF
>TRBV19
CASSSPRPGQGHYGYTF
>TRBV5-1
CASSLFGEETQYF
>TRBV4-2
CASSPDRRVSYEQYF
>TRBV7-9
CASSLVQSGQISYEQFF
>TRBV7-9
CASSLVGGGYTF
>TRBV5-1
CASSLLTGVNEKLFF
>TRBV7-3
CASSLGSPPDYGYTF
>TRBV15
CATSGVSGELFF
>TRBV5-1
CASSSRTSGMHF
>TRBV6-5
CASSYSGDNEQFF
>TRBV3-1/TRBV3-2
CASSQGMGAYGYTF
>TRBV7-9
CASSLTMSSYNEQFF
>TRBV6-5
CASSYGTVGYGYTF
>TRBV9
CASSAGSGVDTEAFF
>TRBV18
CASSPSTQGEGTEAFF
>TRBV6-2/TRBV6-3
CASSSAPGQGASQPQHF